Below are 21 T cell receptor beta chains sequenced from a single sample in a study of glioma-infiltrating T cells. TCR alpha and beta CDR3 regions were amplified from RNA using iRepertoire nested multiplex PCR. TCRdb recomputed calls from the multiplex PCR reads with MiXCR, one row per CDR3 protein. The table shows 150,000 or so distinct CDR3 sequences, with about 39% occurring only once. Sequencing was done on a sample of glioma tissue, nonneoplastic brain tissue, or PBMCs (not recorded which). These receptors all stem from a human donor with low-grade glioma or glioblastoma, undergoing nonglioma brain surgery, or in good health (not recorded which).

Comment on this clonotype: A much bigger clone sits one base away, suggesting this may be a read error. The rearrangement links TRBV6-9 to TRBJ2-7, with D uncertain. V lost 7 bases to trimming and J lost 6 bases, with 22 bases between them. The CDR3 runs 15 residues. The germline CDR1 and CDR2 sequences are MNHGY and SVAAGI. CDR3 sequence reads: CASIYRGIGSGEQYF. DNA for the CDR3: TGTGCCAGCATTTACCGTGGGATTGGAAGTGGCGAGCAGTACTTC.

The chain joins TRBV6-2 or TRBV6-3 to TRBJ2-3, with D maybe TRBD2 (6 bases). V was pared by 6 bases and J by 7 bases, with 20 bases between. Germline CDR1 MNHEY, CDR2 SVGEGT. The CDR3 extends over 15 amino acids. CDR3 amino acids: CASSIPGGTIHTQYF. The CDR3 DNA reads TGTGCCAGCAGCATACCCGGGGGTACGATACATACGCAGTATTTT.

The V call is TRBV6-2 or TRBV6-3, the J call TRBJ2-3; TRBD1 might be the D (5 bases). The CDR3 length is 15 residues. Germline V gene lookup returns CDR1 MNHEY and CDR2 SVGEGT. V gave up 5 bases and J gave up 4 bases, with 16 bases separating them. CDR3: CASSRTSGFPDTQYF. The CDR3 region has the DNA TGTGCCAGCAGTCGCACCTCAGGGTTCCCAGATACGCAGTATTTT.

About this clonotype: Since a much larger clone is just one base distant, this may be a read error. The chain combines TRBV4-2 with TRBJ1-1, with 9 bases lining up with TRBD1. The CDR3 loop spans 16 amino acids. Germline V gene lookup returns CDR1 LGHNA and CDR2 YNFKEQ. V was pared by 2 bases and J by 5 bases, with 9 bases of the junction left unmatched. CDR3 DNA sequence: TGTGCCAGCAGCCAAAAATGGGGACAGGGTGGTACTGAAGCTTTCTTT. It is translated as CASSQKWGQGGTEAFF.

The CDR3 region has the DNA TGTGCCAGCAGTTACTCGACTAGCGGGACTACCTACAATGAGCAGTTCTTC. This codes for CASSYSTSGTTYNEQFF. This sequence joins TRBV6-6 and TRBJ2-1, with 11 bases identical to TRBD2. The junction had 3 bases not matched to a gene; V was cut back by 0 bases and J by 2 bases. CDR3 length equals 17 residues. CDR1 and CDR2 from the germline V gene are MNHNY and SVGAGI (reference sequence).

The chain links TRBV28 to TRBJ2-2; TRBD1 aligns across 8 bases. The CDR3 is 15 amino acids. Unmatched junction bases numbered 8, after V lost 10 bases and J lost 1 base. Germline lookup yields CDR1 MDHEN and CDR2 SYDVKM. The CDR3 region has the DNA TGTGCCACATCAGATGGACAGGGGAACACCGGGGAGCTGTTTTTT. The encoded protein is CATSDGQGNTGELFF.

V gene TRBV2 combines with J gene TRBJ1-2; D call uncertain. This CDR3 has 13 residues. Deletions cut 8 bases from V and 7 bases from J, with 17 bases between. The germline V gene has CDR1 SNHLY and CDR2 FYNNEI. CDR3 coding DNA: TGTGCCAGCCCGAACAACTTGGGAGGTGGCTACACCTTC. Its protein is CASPNNLGGGYTF.

The chain is built from TRBV7-2 and TRBJ2-7; D possibly corresponds to TRBD1 (5 bases). V was trimmed by 2 bases and J by 5 bases, leaving 10 bases between them. Germline-derived CDR1 and CDR2 are SGHTA and FQGNSA. This CDR3 is built from 13 residues. CDR3 amino acids: CASSLQGGDEQYF. The CDR3 DNA is TGTGCCAGCAGCTTACAGGGTGGGGACGAGCAGTACTTC. Full variable domain (rest looked up from reference TRBV7-2 and TRBJ2-7): GAGVSQSPSNKVTEKGKDVELRCDPISGHTALYWYRQSLGQGLEFLIYFQGNSAPDKSGLPSDRFSAERTGGSVSTLTIQRTQQEDSAVYLCASSLQGGDEQYFGPGTRLTVT.

This clonotype was picked up a small number of times. This chain joins TRBV7-2 and TRBJ1-5; D gene unclear. Trimming shortened V by 3 bases and J by 4 bases, and 4 bases separated the two germline ends. CDR1 is SGHTA and CDR2 is FQGNSA in the germline V gene. The CDR3 contains 12 residues. The CDR3: CASSFQNQPQHF. The CDR3 region has the DNA TGTGCCAGCAGCTTCCAGAATCAGCCCCAGCATTTT.

A few counts support this clonotype. The gene calls are TRBV6-1 and TRBJ1-2; D is undetermined. The CDR3 loop spans 12 amino acids. Germline V gene sequence: CDR1 MNHNS, CDR2 SASEGT. V lost 3 bases, J lost 4 bases, and 6 bases lay in between. CDR3 DNA sequence: TGTGCCAGCAGTGACGGGATCTATGGCTACACCTTC. Amino acid sequence: CASSDGIYGYTF.

A note on this clonotype: Given a much more abundant clone one base away, this may be a read error. The chain uses TRBV6-6 and TRBJ2-1; D not resolved. Germline V gene sequence: CDR1 MNHNY, CDR2 SVGAGI (reference sequence). The CDR3 contains 15 residues. Trimming shortened V by 6 bases and J by 5 bases, and 17 bases separated the two germline ends. The CDR3 nucleotides read TGTGCCAGCAGCTCTAACACTGACATCAACAATGAGCAGTTCTTC. Protein product: CASSSNTDINNEQFF.

This chain connects TRBV10-3 to TRBJ2-3; tentatively, D is TRBD2 (6 bases). This CDR3 spans 13 amino acids. Trimming cost V 11 bases and J 2 bases, with 14 bases left between them. Germline CDR1 ENHRY, CDR2 SYGVKD. Here the CDR3 reads CAVTSGATDTQYF. CDR3 bases: TGTGCCGTGACTAGTGGGGCCACAGATACGCAGTATTTT.

This clonotype was detected only a few times. This chain uses TRBV2 with TRBJ2-1; D is possibly TRBD1 or TRBD2 (5 bases each). This CDR3 contains 13 residues. CDR1 is SNHLY and CDR2 is FYNNEI in the germline V gene. The V end was cut by 3 bases, the J end by 10 bases, with 13 bases between. The CDR3: CASSELGREEQFF. In DNA, the CDR3 is TGTGCCAGCAGTGAGCTTGGCAGGGAGGAGCAGTTCTTC. The variable domain in full, with the rest retrieved from reference TRBV2 and TRBJ2-1, is EPEVTQTPSHQVTQMGQEVILRCVPISNHLYFYWYRQILGQKVEFLVSFYNNEISEKSEIFDDQFSVERPDGSNFTLKIRSTKLEDSAMYFCASSELGREEQFFGPGTRLTVL.

This clonotype has a handful of counts. V is TRBV18 and J is TRBJ2-3; no clear D gene. The CDR3 covers 12 residues. The ends were cut back, 4 bases at V and 4 bases at J, with 6 bases in the middle. Germline V lookup: CDR1 KGHSH, CDR2 LQKENI. In DNA form, the CDR3 reads TGTGCCAGCTCACGGTTCTCAGATACGCAGTATTTT. This codes for CASSRFSDTQYF.

In this sample, this clonotype turned up many times. The V and J genes are TRBV7-9 and TRBJ2-1; TRBD2 agrees at 12 bases. The V segment lost 5 bases and the J segment 4 bases; nucleotides outside the gene matches: 9. Germline V lookup: CDR1 SEHNR, CDR2 FQNEAQ (reference sequence). The length of the CDR3 is 17 residues. DNA of the CDR3: TGTGCCAGCAGCCACCCAACTAGCGGGGGGCGGTACAATGAGCAGTTCTTC. The encoded protein is CASSHPTSGGRYNEQFF.

This rearrangement joins TRBV28 to TRBJ2-7; D gene uncertain. Germline V lookup: CDR1 MDHEN, CDR2 SYDVKM. The CDR3 is made up of 12 amino acids. V was clipped by 4 bases and J by 5 bases, with 9 bases between them. The CDR3 coding sequence is TGTGCCAGCAGTTCGGGCTTTAACGAGCAGTACTTC. Protein: CASSSGFNEQYF.

The chain employs TRBV6-1 and TRBJ2-5; 7 bases line up with TRBD1. There are 15 residues in the CDR3. Germline V gene lookup returns CDR1 MNHNS and CDR2 SASEGT. V trimming: 6 bases; J trimming: 2 bases; junction bases outside the gene matches: 9. The CDR3 reads CASSLTTGSQETQYF. CDR3 nucleotide sequence: TGTGCCAGCAGCCTAACGACAGGGAGTCAAGAGACCCAGTACTTC.

As concerns this clonotype: The junction and the germline gene differ at one end; a read error may be behind it. J is TRBJ1-5 and V is TRBV6-6; D ambiguous. Germline CDR1 is MNHNY and CDR2 is SVGAGI (reference sequence). The CDR3 length is 14 residues. CDR3 coding DNA: TGTGCCAGCAGTTCAAGTACTAGTAATCATCCCCAGCATTTT. It specifies CASSSSTSNHPQHF.

This clonotype was seen at least ten times. For the CDR3, the DNA is TGCAGTGCGCAACTAGCGGGGGGTAAAGAGACCCAGTACTTC. This sequence encodes CSAQLAGGKETQYF. This sequence joins TRBV20-1 and TRBJ2-5; 12 bases map to TRBD2. CDR1 is DFQATT, CDR2 SNEGSKA, per germline (reference sequence). The V gene end was trimmed by 6 bases and the J gene end by 3 bases; junction bases not matched to a gene: 5. CDR3 length equals 14 residues.

This clonotype was observed a handful of times. The chain employs TRBV28 and TRBJ1-3; D is undetermined. The CDR3 spans 12 residues. In germline, CDR1 is MDHEN, CDR2 SYDVKM. V was pared by 6 bases and J by 5 bases, with 8 bases between. The CDR3 sequence is CASSFQRNTIYF. CDR3 coding DNA: TGTGCCAGCAGCTTTCAGAGAAACACCATATATTTT.

CDR3 loop: CASSAGTSGQETQYF. CDR3 sequence (DNA): TGTGCCAGCTCGGCCGGGACTAGCGGTCAGGAGACCCAGTACTTC. The rearrangement links TRBV27 to TRBJ2-5; TRBD2 agrees at 11 bases. The CDR3 has 15 residues. V trimming: 8 bases; J trimming: 5 bases; junction bases outside the gene matches: 10. CDR1 MNHEY and CDR2 SMNVEV come from the germline V gene (reference sequence).